The rows below give T cell receptor beta chains drawn from one sample of a study of blood T cell repertoires in COVID-19. The assay was immunoSEQ multiplex PCR, and TCRdb's table has in-frame clones only and misses some. The sample shows roughly 500,000 clones, 80% to 90% of them seen only once. Sample: peripheral blood. Receptor source: a human donor in a cohort sampled during active COVID-19. The CDR3 runs from the conserved cysteine through the conserved F or W. D genes are given only for firm matches. Size tells how often a clone was seen (once, few, many) or the class of an expanded clone, and some rows leave it out.

j_gene,abundance,d_gene,v_gene,CDR3aa,CDR3nt
TRBJ2-7,NA,NA,TRBV6-5,CASSSRQDSYEQYF,TGTGCCAGCAGTTCCCGGCAGGACTCCTACGAGCAGTACTTC
TRBJ2-1,NA,TRBD2,TRBV5-1,CASSLLGRAGGKYNEQFF,TGCGCCAGCAGCTTGTTGGGAAGAGCGGGAGGGAAATACAATGAGCAGTTCTTC
TRBJ1-1,once,TRBD1,TRBV4-1,CASSRVGGQDTEAFF,TGCGCCAGCAGCCGGGTCGGAGGACAGGACACTGAAGCTTTCTTT
TRBJ2-6,NA,TRBD1,TRBV5-5,CASNLQGSGANVLTF,TGTGCCAGCAACCTACAGGGGTCCGGGGCCAACGTCCTGACTTTC
TRBJ1-5,few,TRBD1,TRBV20-1,CSASGTGVPNQPQHF,TGCAGTGCTAGTGGGACAGGGGTTCCCAATCAGCCCCAGCATTTT
TRBJ2-2,NA,TRBD2,TRBV30,CAWRTSGNTGELFF,TGTGCCTGGAGGACTAGCGGTAACACCGGGGAGCTGTTTTTT
TRBJ2-7,NA,NA,TRBV2,CASQPRGQTYEQYF,TGTGCCAGCCAACCTCGAGGACAGACCTACGAGCAGTACTTC
TRBJ2-7,once,TRBD2,TRBV5-1,CASSLETSGPYEQYF,TGCGCCAGCAGCTTGGAGACTAGCGGCCCCTACGAGCAGTACTTC
TRBJ1-5,NA,NA,TRBV19,CASSIDRDNDQPQHF,TGTGCCAGTAGTATAGACAGGGATAACGATCAGCCCCAGCATTTT
TRBJ1-5,NA,NA,TRBV6-2/TRBV6-3,CASSYGHLNQPQHF,TGTGCCAGCAGTTATGGGCACCTAAATCAGCCCCAGCATTTT
TRBJ2-5,NA,NA,TRBV3-1/TRBV3-2,CASSASQSQYF,TGTGCCAGCAGCGCATCCCAGTCCCAGTACTTC
TRBJ1-1,NA,TRBD1,TRBV30,CAWGTGLTEAFF,TGTGCCTGGGGGACAGGCCTCACTGAAGCTTTCTTT
TRBJ1-2,NA,NA,TRBV28,CASRQLTGYGYTF,TGTGCCAGCAGACAACTAACAGGGTATGGCTACACCTTC
TRBJ1-2,NA,NA,TRBV19,CASSMPGTSIGYTF,TGTGCCAGTAGTATGCCGGGTACCTCAATTGGCTACACCTTC
TRBJ1-2,few,NA,TRBV29-1,CSVALVPPGVGYTF,TGCAGCGTTGCCCTAGTCCCTCCAGGGGTTGGCTACACCTTC
TRBJ2-3,NA,TRBD2,TRBV19,CASSPQTSGPASTDTQYF,TGTGCCAGTAGTCCCCAGACTAGCGGACCTGCTAGCACAGATACGCAGTATTTT
TRBJ1-6,NA,NA,TRBV28,CASSPGGTPRNSPLHF,TGTGCCAGCAGTCCGGGGGGCACCCCGAGGAATTCACCCCTCCACTTT
TRBJ2-1,NA,TRBD1,TRBV6-5,CASSYAGGRNEQFF,TGTGCCAGCAGTTACGCAGGGGGAAGGAATGAGCAGTTCTTC
TRBJ1-2,NA,TRBD1,TRBV9,CASSRWGQGDYGYTF,TGTGCCAGCAGCAGATGGGGACAGGGAGACTATGGCTACACCTTC
TRBJ2-1,NA,TRBD2,TRBV11-3,CASSSRPSGRAPEQFF,TGTGCCAGCAGCTCACGCCCTAGCGGGAGGGCCCCTGAGCAGTTCTTC
TRBJ1-4,NA,NA,TRBV7-9,CASSLAASGATNEKLFF,TGTGCCAGCAGCTTAGCTGCCTCAGGGGCAACTAATGAAAAACTGTTTTTT
TRBJ1-2,NA,TRBD1,TRBV27,CASSLSGTGGSGYTF,TGTGCCAGCAGTTTGTCCGGGACAGGGGGCTCTGGCTACACCTTC
TRBJ1-6,NA,TRBD1,TRBV11-2,CASSSSDRTSPLHF,TGTGCCAGCAGCTCCTCGGACAGGACGTCACCCCTCCACTTT
TRBJ2-1,NA,TRBD2,TRBV7-2,CASSLALTSGYNEQFF,TGTGCCAGCAGCTTAGCGCTGACTAGCGGGTACAATGAGCAGTTCTTC
TRBJ2-7,NA,TRBD2,TRBV7-2,CASSPLTSLQEQYF,TGTGCCAGCAGCCCCTTGACTAGCCTCCAGGAGCAGTACTTC
TRBJ2-2,NA,TRBD1,TRBV7-2,CASSLAGGAGELFF,TGTGCCAGCAGCTTAGCAGGGGGCGCTGGGGAGCTGTTTTTT
TRBJ2-5,NA,TRBD2,TRBV5-1,CASSIGLAGSRGQETQYF,TGCGCCAGCAGCATCGGGCTAGCGGGATCGAGGGGCCAAGAGACCCAGTACTTC
TRBJ1-1,NA,NA,TRBV10-3,CAISEKALEFNTEAFF,TGTGCCATCAGTGAGAAGGCATTGGAGTTTAACACTGAAGCTTTCTTT
TRBJ1-1,NA,TRBD1,TRBV12-3/TRBV12-4,CASRPGQGRQAFF,TGTGCCAGCAGGCCGGGACAGGGGAGACAAGCTTTCTTT